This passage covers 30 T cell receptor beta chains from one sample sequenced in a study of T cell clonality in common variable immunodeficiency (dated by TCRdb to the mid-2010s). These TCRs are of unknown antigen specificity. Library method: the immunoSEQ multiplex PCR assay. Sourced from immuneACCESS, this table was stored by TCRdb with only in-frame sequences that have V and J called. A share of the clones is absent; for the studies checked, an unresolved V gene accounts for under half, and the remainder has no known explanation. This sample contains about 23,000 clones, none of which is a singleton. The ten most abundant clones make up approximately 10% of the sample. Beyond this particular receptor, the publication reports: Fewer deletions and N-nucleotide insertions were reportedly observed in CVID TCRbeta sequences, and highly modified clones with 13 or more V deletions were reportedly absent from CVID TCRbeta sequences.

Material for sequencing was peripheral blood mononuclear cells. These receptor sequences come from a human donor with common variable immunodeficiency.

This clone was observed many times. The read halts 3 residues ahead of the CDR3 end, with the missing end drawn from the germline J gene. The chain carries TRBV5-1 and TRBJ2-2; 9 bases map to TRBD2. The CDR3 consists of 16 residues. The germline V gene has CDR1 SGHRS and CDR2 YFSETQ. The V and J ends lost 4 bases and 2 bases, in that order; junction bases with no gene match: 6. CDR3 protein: CASSPAGGRNTGELFF. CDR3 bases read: TGCGCCAGCAGCCCCGCGGGAGGGAGAAACACCGGGGAG.

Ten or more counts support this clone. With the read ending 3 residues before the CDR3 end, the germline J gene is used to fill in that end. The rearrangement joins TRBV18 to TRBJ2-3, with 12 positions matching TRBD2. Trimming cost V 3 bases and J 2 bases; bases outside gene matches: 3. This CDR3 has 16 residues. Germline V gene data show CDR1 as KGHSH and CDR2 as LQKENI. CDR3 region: CASSPLAGGVTDTQYF. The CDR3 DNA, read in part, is TGTGCCAGCTCACCCCTAGCGGGGGGGGTCACAGATACG.

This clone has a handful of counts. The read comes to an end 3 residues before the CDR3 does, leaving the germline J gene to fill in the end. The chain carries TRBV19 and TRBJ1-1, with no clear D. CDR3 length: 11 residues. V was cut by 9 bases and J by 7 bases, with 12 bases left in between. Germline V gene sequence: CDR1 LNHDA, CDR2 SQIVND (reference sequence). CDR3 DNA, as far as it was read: TGTGCCAGCCCTTGGCTGATTGAA. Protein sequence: CASPWLIE. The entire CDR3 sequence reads CASPWLIEAFF.

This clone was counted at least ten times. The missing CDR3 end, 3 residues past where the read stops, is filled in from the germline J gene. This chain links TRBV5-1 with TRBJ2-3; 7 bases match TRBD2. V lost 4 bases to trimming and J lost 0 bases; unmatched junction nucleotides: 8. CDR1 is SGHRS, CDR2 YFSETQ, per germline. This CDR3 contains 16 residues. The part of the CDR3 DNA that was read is TGCGCCAGCAGCCTCTTAGCGGGTGCTAGCACAGATACG. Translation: CASSLLAGASTDT. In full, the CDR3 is CASSLLAGASTDTQYF.

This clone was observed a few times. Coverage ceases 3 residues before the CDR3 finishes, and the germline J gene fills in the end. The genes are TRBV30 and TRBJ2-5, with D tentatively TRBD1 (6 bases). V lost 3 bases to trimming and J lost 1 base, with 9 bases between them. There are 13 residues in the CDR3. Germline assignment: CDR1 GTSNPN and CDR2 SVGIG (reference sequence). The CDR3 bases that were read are TGTGCCTGGAGGAGACAGGCCCAAGAGACC. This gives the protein CAWRRQAQET. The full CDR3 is CAWRRQAQETQYF. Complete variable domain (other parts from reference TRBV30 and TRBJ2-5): SQTIHQWPATLVQPVGSPLSLECTVEGTSNPNLYWYRQAAGRGLQLLFYSVGIGQISSEVPQNLSASRPQDRQFILSSKKLLLSDSGFYLCAWRRQAQETQYFGPGTRLLVL.

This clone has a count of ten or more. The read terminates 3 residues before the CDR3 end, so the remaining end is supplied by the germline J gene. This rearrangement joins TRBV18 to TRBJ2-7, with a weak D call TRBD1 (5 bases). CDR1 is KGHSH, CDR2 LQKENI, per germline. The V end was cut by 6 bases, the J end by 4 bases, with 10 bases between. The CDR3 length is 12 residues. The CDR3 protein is CASSTEKYEQYF. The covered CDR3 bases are TGTGCCAGCTCGACAGAAAAGTACGAG. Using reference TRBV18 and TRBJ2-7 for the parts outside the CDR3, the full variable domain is NAGVMQNPRHLVRRRGQEARLRCSPMKGHSHVYWYRQLPEEGLKFMVYLQKENIIDESGMPKERFSAEFPKEGPSILRIQQVVRGDSAAYFCASSTEKYEQYFGPGTRLTVT.

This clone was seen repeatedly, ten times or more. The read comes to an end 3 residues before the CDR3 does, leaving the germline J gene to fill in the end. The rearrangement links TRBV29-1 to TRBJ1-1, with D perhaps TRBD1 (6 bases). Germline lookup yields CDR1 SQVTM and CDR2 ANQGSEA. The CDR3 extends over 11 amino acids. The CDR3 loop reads CSVIQGMKAFF. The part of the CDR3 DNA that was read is TGCAGCGTTATACAGGGCATGAAG.

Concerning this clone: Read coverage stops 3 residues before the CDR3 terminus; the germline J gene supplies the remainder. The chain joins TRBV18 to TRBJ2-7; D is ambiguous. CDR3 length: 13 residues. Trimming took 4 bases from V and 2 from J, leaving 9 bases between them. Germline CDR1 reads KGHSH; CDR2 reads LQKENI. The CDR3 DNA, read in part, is TGTGCCAGCTCACGAACAGAAACCTACGAG. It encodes CASSRTETYE. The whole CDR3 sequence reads CASSRTETYEQYF.

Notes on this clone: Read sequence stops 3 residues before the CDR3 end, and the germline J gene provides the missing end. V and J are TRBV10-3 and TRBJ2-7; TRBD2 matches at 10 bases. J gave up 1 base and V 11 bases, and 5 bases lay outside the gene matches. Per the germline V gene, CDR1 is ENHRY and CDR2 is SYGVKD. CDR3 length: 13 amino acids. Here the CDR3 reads CAGGTSVSYEQYF. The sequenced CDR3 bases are TGTGCCGGCGGGACTAGCGTTTCCTACGAG.

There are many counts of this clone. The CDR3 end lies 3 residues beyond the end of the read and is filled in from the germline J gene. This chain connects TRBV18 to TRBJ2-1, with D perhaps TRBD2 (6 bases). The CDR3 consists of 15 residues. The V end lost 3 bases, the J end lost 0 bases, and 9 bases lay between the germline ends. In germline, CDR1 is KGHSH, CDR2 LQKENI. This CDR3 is CASSPLTSSYNEQFF. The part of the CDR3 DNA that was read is TGTGCCAGCTCACCCCTGACTAGCTCCTACAATGAG.

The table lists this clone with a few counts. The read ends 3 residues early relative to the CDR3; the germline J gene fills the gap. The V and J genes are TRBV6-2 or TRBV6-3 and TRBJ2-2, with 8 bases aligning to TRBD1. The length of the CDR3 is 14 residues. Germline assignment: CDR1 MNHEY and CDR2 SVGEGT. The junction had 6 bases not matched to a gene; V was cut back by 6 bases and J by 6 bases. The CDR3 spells CASSPRTGSGELFF. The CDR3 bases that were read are TGTGCCAGCAGCCCCCGGACAGGGTCCGGGGAG.

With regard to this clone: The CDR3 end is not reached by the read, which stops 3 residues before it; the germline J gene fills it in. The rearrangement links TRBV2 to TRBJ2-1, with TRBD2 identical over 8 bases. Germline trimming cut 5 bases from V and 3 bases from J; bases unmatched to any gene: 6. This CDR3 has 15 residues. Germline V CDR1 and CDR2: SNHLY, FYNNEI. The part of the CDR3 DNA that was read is TGTGCCAGCAGTCCCCCCCGGGGGGGCTACAATGAG. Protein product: CASSPPRGGYNE. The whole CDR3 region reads CASSPPRGGYNEQFF.

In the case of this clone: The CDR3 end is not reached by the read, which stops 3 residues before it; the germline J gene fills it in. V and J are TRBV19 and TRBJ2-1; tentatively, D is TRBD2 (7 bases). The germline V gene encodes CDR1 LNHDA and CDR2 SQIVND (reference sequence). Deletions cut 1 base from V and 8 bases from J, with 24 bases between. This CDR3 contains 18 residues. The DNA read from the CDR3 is TGTGCCAGTAGTATAGTTGTGGGAGGGGGTGGGGTTTACCATGAG. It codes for CASSIVVGGGGVYHE. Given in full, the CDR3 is CASSIVVGGGGVYHEQFF.

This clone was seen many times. The part of the CDR3 DNA that was read is TGCGCCAGCAGCAAACAGGTTTCTGGGGCCAACGTC. Amino acids: CASSKQVSGANV. The whole CDR3 region reads CASSKQVSGANVLTF. This chain links TRBV5-1 with TRBJ2-6; perhaps TRBD1 as D (5 bases). The read terminates 3 residues before the CDR3 end, so the remaining end is supplied by the germline J gene. The CDR3 is 15 amino acids. V shed 4 bases and J shed 1 base, with 9 bases lying between them. Germline V gives CDR1 SGHRS, CDR2 YFSETQ. Full variable domain (remainder filled in from reference TRBV5-1 and TRBJ2-6): KAGVTQTPRYLIKTRGQQVTLSCSPISGHRSVSWYQQTPGQGLQFLFEYFSETQRNKGNFPGRFSGRQFSNSRSEMNVSTLELGDSALYLCASSKQVSGANVLTFGAGSRLTVL.

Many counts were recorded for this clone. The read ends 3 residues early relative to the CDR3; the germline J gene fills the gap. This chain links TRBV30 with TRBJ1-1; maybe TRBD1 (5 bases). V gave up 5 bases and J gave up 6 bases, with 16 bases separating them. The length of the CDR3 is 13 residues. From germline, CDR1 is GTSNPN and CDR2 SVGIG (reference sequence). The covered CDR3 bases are TGTGCCTGGCCTAGGGGCGGCGGAGCTGAA. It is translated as CAWPRGGGAE. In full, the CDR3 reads CAWPRGGGAEAFF. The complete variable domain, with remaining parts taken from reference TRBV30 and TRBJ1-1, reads SQTIHQWPATLVQPVGSPLSLECTVEGTSNPNLYWYRQAAGRGLQLLFYSVGIGQISSEVPQNLSASRPQDRQFILSSKKLLLSDSGFYLCAWPRGGGAEAFFGQGTRLTVV.

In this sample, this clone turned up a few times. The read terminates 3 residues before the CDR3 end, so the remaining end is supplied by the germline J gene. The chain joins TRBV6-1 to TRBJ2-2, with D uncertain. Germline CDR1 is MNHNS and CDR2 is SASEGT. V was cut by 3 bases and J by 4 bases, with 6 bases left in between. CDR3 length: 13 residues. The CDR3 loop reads CASSERFTGELFF. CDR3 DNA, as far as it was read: TGTGCCAGCAGTGAGCGCTTCACCGGGGAG.

The CDR3 spells CSARDPDSYNEKLFF. Partial CDR3 DNA: TGCAGTGCTAGAGACCCCGACAGCTATAATGAAAAA. The rearrangement joins TRBV20-1 to TRBJ1-4; possible D gene TRBD1, 5 bases. Read sequence stops 3 residues before the CDR3 end, and the germline J gene provides the missing end. Per germline, CDR1 DFQATT and CDR2 SNEGSKA (reference sequence). This CDR3 has 15 residues. Trimming left V 0 bases short and J 4 bases short, with 12 bases between.

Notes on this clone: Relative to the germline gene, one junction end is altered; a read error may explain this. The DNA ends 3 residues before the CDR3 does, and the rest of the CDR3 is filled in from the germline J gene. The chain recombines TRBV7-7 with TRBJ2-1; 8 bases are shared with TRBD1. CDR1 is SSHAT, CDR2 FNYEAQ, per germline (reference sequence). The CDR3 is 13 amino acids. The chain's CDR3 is CASSSDRGNEQFF. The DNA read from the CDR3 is TGTGCTAGCAGCTCCGACAGGGGCAATGAG.

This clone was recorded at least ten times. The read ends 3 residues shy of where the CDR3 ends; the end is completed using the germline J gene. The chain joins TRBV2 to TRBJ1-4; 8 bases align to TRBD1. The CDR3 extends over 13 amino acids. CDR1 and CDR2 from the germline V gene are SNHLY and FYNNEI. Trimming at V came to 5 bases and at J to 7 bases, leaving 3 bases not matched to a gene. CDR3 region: CASSTTGGEKLFF. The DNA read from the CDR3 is TGTGCCAGCAGTACTACAGGGGGTGAAAAA.

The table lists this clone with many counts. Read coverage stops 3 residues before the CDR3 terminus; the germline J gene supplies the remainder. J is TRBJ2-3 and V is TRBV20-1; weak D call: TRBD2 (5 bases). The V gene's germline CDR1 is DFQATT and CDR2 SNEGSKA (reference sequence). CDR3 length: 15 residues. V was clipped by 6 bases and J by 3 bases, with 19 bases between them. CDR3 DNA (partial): TGCAGTGCCCGTAGGACTGGTGGCGGAACAGATACG. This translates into CSARRTGGGTDT. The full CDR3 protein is CSARRTGGGTDTQYF.

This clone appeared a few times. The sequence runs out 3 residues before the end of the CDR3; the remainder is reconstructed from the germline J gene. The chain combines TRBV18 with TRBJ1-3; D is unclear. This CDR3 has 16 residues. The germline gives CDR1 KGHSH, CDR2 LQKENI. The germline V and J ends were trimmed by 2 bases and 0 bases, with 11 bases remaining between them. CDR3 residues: CASSPVVQVSGNTIYF. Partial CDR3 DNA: TGTGCCAGCTCACCAGTAGTGCAGGTCTCTGGAAACACC.

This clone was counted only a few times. CDR3 DNA, as far as it was read: TGCGCCAGCAGCCCAGGGACAGCTGGAAACACC. Amino acid sequence: CASSPGTAGNT. The full CDR3 reads CASSPGTAGNTIYF. The V call is TRBV5-1, the J call TRBJ1-3; 7 bases are shared with TRBD1. The CDR3 end lies 3 residues beyond the end of the read and is filled in from the germline J gene. Germline CDR1 is SGHRS and CDR2 is YFSETQ. The CDR3 contains 14 residues. V was pared by 4 bases and J by 2 bases, with 3 bases of the junction left unmatched.

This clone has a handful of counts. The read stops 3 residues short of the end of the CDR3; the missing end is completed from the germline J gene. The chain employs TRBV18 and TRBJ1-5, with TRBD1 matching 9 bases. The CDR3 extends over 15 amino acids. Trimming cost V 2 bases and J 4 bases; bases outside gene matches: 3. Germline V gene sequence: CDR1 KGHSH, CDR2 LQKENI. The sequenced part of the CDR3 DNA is TGTGCCAGCTCACCAGCCGGGACAGGGAATCAGCCC. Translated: CASSPAGTGNQP. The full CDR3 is CASSPAGTGNQPQHF.

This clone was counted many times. The CDR3 bases that were read are TGTGCCAGTAGTATAGTGGGACAGGGCTCCTACAATGAG. This sequence encodes CASSIVGQGSYNE. The entire CDR3 is CASSIVGQGSYNEQFF. V is TRBV19 and J is TRBJ2-1; 9 bases align to TRBD1. The read terminates 3 residues before the CDR3 end, so the remaining end is supplied by the germline J gene. Germline V CDR1 and CDR2: LNHDA, SQIVND (reference sequence). CDR3 length equals 16 residues. J gave up 0 bases and V 1 base, and 1 base lay outside the gene matches.

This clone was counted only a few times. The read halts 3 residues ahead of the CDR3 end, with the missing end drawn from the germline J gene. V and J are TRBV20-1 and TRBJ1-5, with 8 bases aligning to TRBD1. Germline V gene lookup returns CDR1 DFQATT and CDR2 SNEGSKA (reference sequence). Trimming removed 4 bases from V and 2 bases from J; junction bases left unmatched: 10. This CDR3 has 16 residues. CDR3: CSAIKQGELGNQPQHF. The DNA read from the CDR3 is TGCAGTGCTATTAAACAGGGGGAATTAGGCAATCAGCCC.

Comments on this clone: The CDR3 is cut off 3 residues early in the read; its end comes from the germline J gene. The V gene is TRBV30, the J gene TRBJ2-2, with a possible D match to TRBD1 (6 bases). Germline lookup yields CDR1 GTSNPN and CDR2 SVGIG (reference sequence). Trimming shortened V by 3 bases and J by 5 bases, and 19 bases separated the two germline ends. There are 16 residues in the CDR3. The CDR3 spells CAWSTDSQGWTGELFF. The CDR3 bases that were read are TGTGCCTGGAGCACAGACTCCCAGGGGTGGACCGGGGAG.

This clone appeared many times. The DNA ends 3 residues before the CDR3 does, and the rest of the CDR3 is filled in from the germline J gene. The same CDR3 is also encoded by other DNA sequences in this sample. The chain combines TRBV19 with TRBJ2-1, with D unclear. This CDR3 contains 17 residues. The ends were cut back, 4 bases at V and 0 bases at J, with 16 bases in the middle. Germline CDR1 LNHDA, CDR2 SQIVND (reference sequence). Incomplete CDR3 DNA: TGTGCCAGTAGTAGGCTCCTCAGAGGTGGCTCCTACAATGAG. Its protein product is CASSRLLRGGSYNE. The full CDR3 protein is CASSRLLRGGSYNEQFF.

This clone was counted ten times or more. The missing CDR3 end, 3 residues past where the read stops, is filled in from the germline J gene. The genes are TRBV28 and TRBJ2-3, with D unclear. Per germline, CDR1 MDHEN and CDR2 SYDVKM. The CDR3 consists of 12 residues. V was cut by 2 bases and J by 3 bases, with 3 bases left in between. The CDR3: CASSLQTDTQYF. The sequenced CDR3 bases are TGTGCCAGCAGTTTACAGACAGATACG.

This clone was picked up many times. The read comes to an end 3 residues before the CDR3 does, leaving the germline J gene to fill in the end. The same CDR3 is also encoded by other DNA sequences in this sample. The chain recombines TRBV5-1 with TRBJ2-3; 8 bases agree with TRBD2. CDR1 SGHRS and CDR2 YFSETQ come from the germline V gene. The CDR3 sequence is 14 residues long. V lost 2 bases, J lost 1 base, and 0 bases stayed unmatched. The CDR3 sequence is CASSLAGGTDTQYF. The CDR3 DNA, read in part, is TGCGCCAGCAGCTTAGCGGGGGGCACAGATACG.

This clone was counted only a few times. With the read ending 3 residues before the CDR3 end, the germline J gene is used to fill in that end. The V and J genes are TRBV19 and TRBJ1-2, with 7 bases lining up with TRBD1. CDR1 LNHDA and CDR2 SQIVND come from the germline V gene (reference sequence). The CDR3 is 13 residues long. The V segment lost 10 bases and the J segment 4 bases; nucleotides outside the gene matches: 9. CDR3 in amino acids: CATTGVPLYGYTF. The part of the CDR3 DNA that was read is TGTGCCACCACAGGGGTCCCACTCTATGGC.